One and the same sample provided the 9 T cell receptor beta chains below, sequenced in a study of T cells in Graves' hyperthyroidism and ophthalmopathy. It was RNA transcripts that yielded the amplified TCR beta CDR3 regions. During a first-round RT-PCR of the TCR CDR3, the HTBI primer set was used. One entry per CDR3 protein, called by TCRdb with MiXCR from the multiplex PCR reads. The sample has hundreds of thousands of distinct CDR3 sequences; more than 15% are singletons. The sequenced sample was blood. All receptors come from a woman aged 40 to 55 with Graves' ophthalmopathy.

The chain couples TRBV18 to TRBJ1-3, with 7 nucleotides matching TRBD1. V gave up 2 bases and J gave up 0 bases; unmatched junction bases: 10. The CDR3 covers 18 residues. CDR1 and CDR2 from the germline V gene are KGHSH and LQKENI. The CDR3 DNA reads as TGTGCCAGCTCACCAAGCCGACAGGGTGCTCTCTCTGGAAACACCATATATTTT. Translating gives CASSPSRQGALSGNTIYF.

The chain combines TRBV20-1 with TRBJ1-5, with a possible D match to TRBD1 (6 bases). Looked up from germline, CDR1 is DFQATT and CDR2 is SNEGSKA (reference sequence). This CDR3 has 19 amino acids. The V end lost 1 base, the J end lost 0 bases, and 22 bases lay between the germline ends. The CDR3 spells CSARALTGIVRASNQPQHF. The CDR3 DNA reads TGCAGTGCTAGAGCCCTGACAGGTATAGTTCGTGCTAGCAATCAGCCCCAGCATTTT.

This clonotype was seen only once. V gene TRBV7-9 combines with J gene TRBJ1-1, with 7 bases matching TRBD1. CDR1 and CDR2 (germline): SEHNR, FQNEAQ (reference sequence). This CDR3 comprises 16 residues. The V and J ends lost 5 bases and 5 bases, in that order; junction bases with no gene match: 14. The CDR3 reads CASSRDTGAVGTEAFF. Here the CDR3 DNA reads TGTGCCAGCAGCCGCGACACAGGGGCAGTAGGGACTGAAGCTTTCTTT.

In its sample, this clonotype was seen a few times. This chain joins TRBV24-1 and TRBJ2-1; D remains ambiguous. Trimming removed 9 bases from V and 2 bases from J, with 13 bases in between. In germline, CDR1 is KGHDR, CDR2 SFDVKD. The CDR3 runs 14 residues. The CDR3 reads CATRRGPTYNEQFF. CDR3 sequence (DNA): TGTGCCACCCGGAGAGGACCGACCTACAATGAGCAGTTCTTC.

The rearrangement links TRBV18 to TRBJ1-3, with D hard to call. Germline-derived CDR1 and CDR2 are KGHSH and LQKENI. Trimming cost V 1 base and J 2 bases, with 12 bases left between them. The CDR3 sequence is 16 residues long. The CDR3 here is CASSPLGWGAGNTIYF. CDR3 bases: TGTGCCAGCTCACCACTGGGATGGGGAGCTGGAAACACCATATATTTT. The variable domain in full, with the rest retrieved from reference TRBV18 and TRBJ1-3, is NAGVMQNPRHLVRRRGQEARLRCSPMKGHSHVYWYRQLPEEGLKFMVYLQKENIIDESGMPKERFSAEFPKEGPSILRIQQVVRGDSAAYFCASSPLGWGAGNTIYFGEGSWLTVV.

The J gene is TRBJ2-2, the V gene TRBV3-1; 8 nucleotides match TRBD1. Unmatched junction bases numbered 8, after V lost 2 bases and J lost 6 bases. CDR1 is LGHDT, CDR2 YNNKEL, per germline (reference sequence). The CDR3 length is 16 residues. The DNA of the CDR3 is TGTGCCAGCAGCCAACCCAAAACAGGGGGATCCGGGGAGCTGTTTTTT. It is translated as CASSQPKTGGSGELFF. Full variable domain (missing parts from reference TRBV3-1 and TRBJ2-2): DTAVSQTPKYLVTQMGNDKSIKCEQNLGHDTMYWYKQDSKKFLKIMFSYNNKELIINETVPNRFSPKSPDKAHLNLHINSLELGDSAVYFCASSQPKTGGSGELFFGEGSRLTVL.

The chain has TRBV28 and TRBJ2-1; D is unresolved. V lost 8 bases and J lost 5, with 10 bases in between. The CDR3 length is 12 residues. Looked up from germline, CDR1 is MDHEN and CDR2 is SYDVKM. CDR3 sequence: CASHFNNNEQFF. CDR3 DNA sequence: TGTGCCAGCCATTTTAATAACAATGAGCAGTTCTTC.

V gene TRBV9 combines with J gene TRBJ1-2; D may be TRBD1 (6 bases). Germline assignment: CDR1 SGDLS and CDR2 YYNGEE. The CDR3 is 14 residues long. Trimming left V 3 bases short and J 4 bases short, with 13 bases between. The CDR3 DNA reads TGTGCCAGCAGCGCCCTGGGGGGGCCCTATGGCTACACCTTC. Its translation: CASSALGGPYGYTF.

This clonotype showed up many times. The rearrangement uses TRBV3-1 and TRBJ2-1; D call uncertain. The CDR3 spans 9 residues. CDR1 LGHDT and CDR2 YNNKEL come from the germline V gene (reference sequence). V lost 4 bases to trimming and J lost 12 bases, with 4 bases between them. The CDR3 region is CASSPRQFF. CDR3 bases: TGTGCCAGCAGCCCCAGGCAGTTCTTC.